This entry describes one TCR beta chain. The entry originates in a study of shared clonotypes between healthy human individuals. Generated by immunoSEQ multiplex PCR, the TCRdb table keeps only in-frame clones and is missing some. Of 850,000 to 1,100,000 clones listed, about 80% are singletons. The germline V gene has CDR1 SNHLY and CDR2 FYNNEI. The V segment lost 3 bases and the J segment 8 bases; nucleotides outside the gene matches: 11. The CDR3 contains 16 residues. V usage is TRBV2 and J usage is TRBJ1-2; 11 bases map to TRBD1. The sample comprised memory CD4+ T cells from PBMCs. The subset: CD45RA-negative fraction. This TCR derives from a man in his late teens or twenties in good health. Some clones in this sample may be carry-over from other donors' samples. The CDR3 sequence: CASSERTGGASAGYTF. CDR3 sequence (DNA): TGTGCCAGCAGTGAGAGGACAGGGGGCGCTTCGGCCGGCTACACCTTC.